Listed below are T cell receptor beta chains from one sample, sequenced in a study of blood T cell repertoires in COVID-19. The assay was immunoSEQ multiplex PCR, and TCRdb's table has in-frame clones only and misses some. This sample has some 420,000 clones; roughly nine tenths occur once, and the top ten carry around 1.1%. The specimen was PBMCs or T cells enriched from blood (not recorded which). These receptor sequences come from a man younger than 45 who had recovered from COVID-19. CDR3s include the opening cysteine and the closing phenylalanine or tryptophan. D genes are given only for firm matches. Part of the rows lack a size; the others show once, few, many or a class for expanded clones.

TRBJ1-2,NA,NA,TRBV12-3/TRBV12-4,TGTGCCAGCAGTTTTTGGGGAGCGTATGGCTACACCTTC,CASSFWGAYGYTF
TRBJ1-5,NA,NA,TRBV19,TGTGCCAGTACCTCATCCTGGCTCAGGCAGGGAAGCAATCAGCCCCAGCATTTT,CASTSSWLRQGSNQPQHF
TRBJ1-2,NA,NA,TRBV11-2,TGTGCCAGCAGCTTAGCCCCCTTGTCGGTCCAAGCCGTCGGTTTTGGCTACACCTTC,CASSLAPLSVQAVGFGYTF
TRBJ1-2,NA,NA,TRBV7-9,TGTGCCAGCAGCTTGAACAATAACTATGGCTACACCTTC,CASSLNNNYGYTF
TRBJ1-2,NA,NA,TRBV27,TGTGCCAGCAGTTTGGCGGCTAACTATGGCTACACCTTC,CASSLAANYGYTF
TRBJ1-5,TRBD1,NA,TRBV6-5,TGTGCCACCCGGGACAGACATAGCAATCAGCCCCAGCATTTT,CATRDRHSNQPQHF
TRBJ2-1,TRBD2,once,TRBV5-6,TGTGCCAGCAGCCCCCCTAGCGGCCTGGTCAATGAGCAGTTCTTC,CASSPPSGLVNEQFF
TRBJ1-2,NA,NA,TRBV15,TGTGCCACCAGCAGAGATCCGGCGGCTAACTTCTATGGCTACACCTTC,CATSRDPAANFYGYTF
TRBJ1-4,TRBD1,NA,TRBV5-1,TGCGCCAGCAGCTTGGGGACAGGCGGGATAAAACTGTTTTTT,CASSLGTGGIKLFF
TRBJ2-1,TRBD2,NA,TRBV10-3,TGTGCCATCAGTGAGGGTGGACTAGCGGGAGGTGAGCAGTTCTTC,CAISEGGLAGGEQFF
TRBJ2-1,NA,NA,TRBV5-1,TGCGCCAGCAGCCGCCCGCTAGGAGGCAATGAGCAGTTCTTC,CASSRPLGGNEQFF